This T cell receptor (beta chain) was obtained from a study of lung T cells in sarcoidosis with Löfgren's syndrome. General observations from the study: Versus controls, Löfgren's syndrome patients reportedly showed TRAV12-1 and TRBV2 as most expanded. Multiple Löfgren's syndrome patients reportedly shared TRAV12-1 and TRBV2 CDR3 motifs. Paired TRAV12-1/TRBV2 TCRs showed CDR3 homology and preferential pairing.

The germline gives CDR1 LNHDA, CDR2 SQIVND (reference sequence). The V end lost 6 bases, the J end lost 7 bases, and 18 bases lay between the germline ends. This CDR3 comprises 14 residues. TCRdb fed the reads into MiXCR, producing one record per CDR3 protein. This table holds roughly 2,100 distinct CDR3 sequences, approximately 19% found once. In this sample, this clonotype turned up many times. Its antigen is still unknown. The sequence was collected from a human donor with sarcoidosis (Löfgren's syndrome or another form), or a control subject (not recorded which). The sequencing input was CD4+ T cells from bronchoalveolar lavage. The V gene is TRBV19, the J gene TRBJ1-1; D is undetermined. The DNA of the CDR3 is TGTGCCAGTAGCCGCCCGCCGCCCGGAGTTGAAGCTTTCTTT. Translating it yields CASSRPPPGVEAFF.